The text below deals with one T cell receptor (beta chain). No cognate antigen has been identified for it. The record has no base qualities; no much larger clone is one base away. This sample was included in a study of control samples from healthy donors and cancer patients (dated by TCRdb to the early 2020s). Library preparation used the immunoSEQ multiplex PCR assay. TCRdb's version of the immuneACCESS table is confined to in-frame rearrangements and falls short of the full clone set. An unresolved V gene accounts for under half of the shortfall where checked; the remainder is of unknown origin. The sample includes some 120,000 clones, with approximately 90% observed a single time. The biggest ten clones account for less than 9% of the sample. The CDR1 and CDR2 encoded by the germline V gene (reference sequence) are SGHKS and YYEKEE. V is cut by 4 bases and J by 1 base, and the space between the germline ends is 6 bases. Measured from the cysteine to the phenylalanine, the CDR3 is 13 residues long. The read is trimmed to its CDR3 DNA, 39 bases read in frame from base 1.

This receptor chain uses TRBV5-5 and TRBJ2-1, with the D segment identity uncertain. The source is a woman under 30 in good health. The sample was blood. CDR3 reads: CASSQTSYNEQFF. The nucleotide sequence is given as TGTGCCAGCAGCCAGACTTCCTACAATGAGCAGTTCTTC.